This TCR beta chain derives from a study of Ad26.COV2.S vaccination and SARS-CoV-2 variants. Treatment described: roughly 18 received Ad26.COV2.S at low or high dose, single or two shots; several received placebo; per-sample allocation not given. Following the first vaccine or placebo injection, samples were taken on day 63. CDR3 length equals 14 residues. CDR1 MNHEY and CDR2 SMNVEV come from the germline V gene (reference sequence). The V end was cut by 4 bases, the J end by 0 bases, with 7 bases between. Data came from immunoSEQ multiplex PCR; TCRdb stores just in-frame clones and leaves some out. The sample shows a few hundred thousand clones, around 89% of them seen only once.

This sequence was found in a person between 18 and 60 years old who received the Ad26.COV2.S COVID-19 vaccine or a placebo. The sequenced sample was peripheral blood, obtained in a trial of Ad26.COV2.S vaccine versus placebo. The chain uses TRBV27 and TRBJ1-5; D is undetermined. This CDR3 is CASSSLSSNQPQHF. The CDR3 nucleotides are TGTGCCAGCAGTTCCCTATCTAGCAATCAGCCCCAGCATTTT.